These T cell receptor beta chains were read from a single sample in a study of beta chain features in type 1 diabetes. Clones were sequenced by immunoSEQ multiplex PCR, and TCRdb holds only the in-frame ones, with some missing. The sample has 680,000 or so clones, around 15% seen once. The sequencing input was naive CD4+ T cells from blood. The receptor set was obtained from a man between 18 and 35 years old with type 1 diabetes. Both conserved end residues are part of each CDR3. Fields, in order: V gene, J gene, clone size, D gene, CDR3 protein, CDR3 DNA. The D gene is left open where the match is weak. Rows may omit the clone size; those that give it use once, few, many or a size class.

v_call: TRBV5-1; j_call: TRBJ2-3; clone_size: few; d_call: -; cdr3_aa: CASSAWTTTDTQYF; cdr3_nt: TGCGCCAGCAGCGCATGGACAACCACAGATACGCAGTATTTT
v_call: TRBV18; j_call: TRBJ1-2; clone_size: -; d_call: -; cdr3_aa: CASSAHRDISEGYTF; cdr3_nt: TGTGCCAGCTCAGCACACCGGGACATCTCTGAAGGCTACACCTTC
v_call: TRBV5-6; j_call: TRBJ2-7; clone_size: few; d_call: TRBD2; cdr3_aa: CASSLLAGVYEQYF; cdr3_nt: TGTGCCAGCAGCTTACTAGCGGGAGTCTACGAGCAGTACTTC
v_call: TRBV30; j_call: TRBJ2-1; clone_size: -; d_call: -; cdr3_aa: CAYASRYGEQFF; cdr3_nt: TGTGCCTACGCTAGCAGGTATGGTGAGCAGTTCTTC
v_call: TRBV29-1; j_call: TRBJ1-1; clone_size: -; d_call: -; cdr3_aa: CSVGGGYTEAFF; cdr3_nt: TGCAGCGTTGGAGGAGGGTACACTGAAGCTTTCTTT
v_call: TRBV20-1; j_call: TRBJ2-5; clone_size: few; d_call: -; cdr3_aa: CSAAKETQYF; cdr3_nt: TGCAGTGCCGCGAAAGAGACCCAGTACTTC
v_call: TRBV7-9; j_call: TRBJ1-6; clone_size: few; d_call: -; cdr3_aa: CASTTQANNSPLHF; cdr3_nt: TGTGCCAGCACCACGCAGGCTAATAATTCACCCCTCCACTTT
v_call: TRBV2; j_call: TRBJ2-3; clone_size: few; d_call: -; cdr3_aa: CASSEVGSGSTDTQYF; cdr3_nt: TGTGCCAGCAGTGAAGTAGGTAGCGGAAGCACAGATACGCAGTATTTT
v_call: TRBV9; j_call: TRBJ2-2; clone_size: -; d_call: TRBD2; cdr3_aa: CASSVLAVNTGELFF; cdr3_nt: TGTGCCAGCAGCGTCCTAGCGGTAAACACCGGGGAGCTGTTTTTT
v_call: TRBV9; j_call: TRBJ2-3; clone_size: -; d_call: -; cdr3_aa: CASSVTTDSTDTQYF; cdr3_nt: TGTGCCAGCAGCGTCACGACAGATAGCACAGATACGCAGTATTTT
v_call: TRBV7-9; j_call: TRBJ1-2; clone_size: few; d_call: -; cdr3_aa: CASSYGGVDYGYTF; cdr3_nt: TGTGCCAGCAGCTACGGTGGGGTCGACTATGGCTACACCTTC
v_call: TRBV7-2; j_call: TRBJ2-7; clone_size: -; d_call: -; cdr3_aa: CASSVSPTGFGFLLKQYF; cdr3_nt: TGTGCCAGCAGCGTTTCCCCCACAGGGTTCGGATTCCTGCTGAAGCAGTACTTC
v_call: TRBV7-9; j_call: TRBJ2-1; clone_size: few; d_call: TRBD2; cdr3_aa: CASSLPGTSGHRSYNEQFF; cdr3_nt: TGTGCCAGCAGCTTGCCCGGGACTAGCGGGCACCGCTCCTACAATGAGCAGTTCTTC
v_call: TRBV15; j_call: TRBJ2-5; clone_size: few; d_call: TRBD2; cdr3_aa: CATTSGGAKETQYF; cdr3_nt: TGTGCCACCACTAGCGGGGGGGCAAAAGAGACCCAGTACTTC
v_call: TRBV9; j_call: TRBJ2-1; clone_size: -; d_call: -; cdr3_aa: CASSAPGGNEQFF; cdr3_nt: TGTGCCAGCAGCGCCCCAGGGGGGAATGAGCAGTTCTTC
v_call: TRBV7-3; j_call: TRBJ2-5; clone_size: -; d_call: -; cdr3_aa: CASSGGFQQETQYF; cdr3_nt: TGTGCCAGCAGCGGCGGATTCCAGCAAGAGACCCAGTACTTC
v_call: TRBV28; j_call: TRBJ2-5; clone_size: few; d_call: -; cdr3_aa: CASSIHYRDGETQYF; cdr3_nt: TGTGCCAGCAGCATACACTACAGGGATGGAGAGACCCAGTACTTC
v_call: TRBV6-5; j_call: TRBJ1-6; clone_size: few; d_call: -; cdr3_aa: CASSSARVQFPLHF; cdr3_nt: TGTGCCAGCAGTTCTGCGAGAGTCCAGTTCCCCCTCCACTTT
v_call: TRBV5-1; j_call: TRBJ1-1; clone_size: few; d_call: -; cdr3_aa: CASSLEQGILNTEAFF; cdr3_nt: TGCGCCAGCAGCTTGGAGCAGGGGATCCTGAACACTGAAGCTTTCTTT
v_call: TRBV10-3; j_call: TRBJ2-5; clone_size: -; d_call: TRBD1; cdr3_aa: CAISGDRGTETQYF; cdr3_nt: TGTGCCATCAGTGGGGACAGGGGAACTGAGACCCAGTACTTC
v_call: TRBV5-6; j_call: TRBJ1-1; clone_size: few; d_call: -; cdr3_aa: CASSLGQGLRTEAFF; cdr3_nt: TGTGCCAGCAGCTTGGGGCAGGGGTTAAGGACTGAAGCTTTCTTT
v_call: TRBV4-1; j_call: TRBJ2-5; clone_size: -; d_call: -; cdr3_aa: CASSQDRQPYQETQYF; cdr3_nt: TGCGCCAGCAGCCAAGATCGCCAGCCGTACCAAGAGACCCAGTACTTC
v_call: TRBV28; j_call: TRBJ2-7; clone_size: few; d_call: -; cdr3_aa: CASSPSPGRDYEQYF; cdr3_nt: TGTGCCAGCAGTCCCTCCCCGGGCAGGGACTACGAGCAGTACTTC
v_call: TRBV30; j_call: TRBJ1-6; clone_size: -; d_call: -; cdr3_aa: CAWSVRVPNSPLHF; cdr3_nt: TGTGCCTGGAGTGTACGTGTACCAAATTCACCCCTCCACTTT
v_call: TRBV25-1; j_call: TRBJ1-2; clone_size: -; d_call: -; cdr3_aa: CASSELGGPVGGYTF; cdr3_nt: TGTGCCAGCAGTGAATTGGGGGGTCCTGTTGGTGGCTACACCTTC
v_call: TRBV6-6; j_call: TRBJ2-5; clone_size: -; d_call: -; cdr3_aa: CASSYSLGGAQTQYF; cdr3_nt: TGTGCCAGCAGTTACTCCCTTGGGGGGGCGCAGACCCAGTACTTC
v_call: TRBV6-1; j_call: TRBJ2-5; clone_size: -; d_call: -; cdr3_aa: CASSEVPGLAGETQYF; cdr3_nt: TGTGCCAGCAGTGAAGTCCCAGGGCTAGCTGGGGAGACCCAGTACTTC
v_call: TRBV30; j_call: TRBJ1-2; clone_size: -; d_call: -; cdr3_aa: CAGTLLWGYGYTF; cdr3_nt: TGTGCCGGAACTCTCCTCTGGGGCTATGGCTACACCTTC
v_call: TRBV18; j_call: TRBJ2-5; clone_size: few; d_call: -; cdr3_aa: CASSPTTIQETQYF; cdr3_nt: TGTGCCAGCTCACCGACTACTATCCAAGAGACCCAGTACTTC
v_call: TRBV7-9; j_call: TRBJ2-7; clone_size: few; d_call: -; cdr3_aa: CASSLLGANEQYF; cdr3_nt: TGTGCCAGCAGCTTACTGGGGGCCAACGAGCAGTACTTC
v_call: TRBV10-2; j_call: TRBJ1-5; clone_size: few; d_call: -; cdr3_aa: CASREGQGGNQPQHF; cdr3_nt: TGCGCCAGCAGGGAGGGGCAGGGTGGCAATCAGCCCCAGCATTTT
v_call: TRBV21-1; j_call: TRBJ2-7; clone_size: -; d_call: -; cdr3_aa: CASPSPTGLAYEQYF; cdr3_nt: TGTGCCAGCCCAAGCCCGACCGGACTAGCCTACGAGCAGTACTTC
v_call: TRBV30; j_call: TRBJ2-7; clone_size: -; d_call: TRBD1; cdr3_aa: CAWLLTGGGEQYF; cdr3_nt: TGTGCCTGGCTACTGACAGGGGGGGGCGAGCAGTACTTC
v_call: TRBV6-5; j_call: TRBJ2-5; clone_size: few; d_call: TRBD1; cdr3_aa: CASSYSTGKETQYF; cdr3_nt: TGTGCCAGCAGTTACTCGACAGGGAAGGAGACCCAGTACTTC
v_call: TRBV18; j_call: TRBJ2-7; clone_size: few; d_call: -; cdr3_aa: CASSPNPNSDAGEQYF; cdr3_nt: TGTGCCAGCTCCCCCAATCCGAACTCGGACGCTGGCGAGCAGTACTTC
v_call: TRBV19; j_call: TRBJ2-7; clone_size: few; d_call: -; cdr3_aa: CASSTAVISSYEQYF; cdr3_nt: TGTGCCAGTAGTACGGCCGTAATAAGCTCCTACGAGCAGTACTTC
v_call: TRBV2; j_call: TRBJ1-3; clone_size: -; d_call: -; cdr3_aa: CASSSQRVDSGNTIYF; cdr3_nt: TGTGCCAGCAGCTCCCAAAGGGTGGACTCTGGAAACACCATATATTTT
v_call: TRBV11-3; j_call: TRBJ2-3; clone_size: -; d_call: -; cdr3_aa: CASSFYLDVLSTDTQYF; cdr3_nt: TGTGCCAGCAGCTTCTACTTGGACGTACTTAGCACAGATACGCAGTATTTT
v_call: TRBV9; j_call: TRBJ1-2; clone_size: once; d_call: -; cdr3_aa: CASSVGQGAYGYTF; cdr3_nt: TGTGCCAGCAGCGTAGGACAAGGGGCCTATGGCTACACCTTC
v_call: TRBV19; j_call: TRBJ1-5; clone_size: few; d_call: TRBD1; cdr3_aa: CASSPGQANQPQHF; cdr3_nt: TGTGCCAGTAGTCCAGGACAGGCGAATCAGCCCCAGCATTTT
v_call: TRBV11-2; j_call: TRBJ2-1; clone_size: few; d_call: TRBD2; cdr3_aa: CASSLLAGGSSYNEQFF; cdr3_nt: TGTGCCAGCAGCCTACTAGCGGGGGGGAGCTCCTACAATGAGCAGTTCTTC
v_call: TRBV11-3; j_call: TRBJ1-2; clone_size: -; d_call: TRBD1; cdr3_aa: CASSIGTGVGGGYTF; cdr3_nt: TGTGCCAGCAGCATCGGGACAGGGGTCGGAGGTGGCTACACCTTC
v_call: TRBV9; j_call: TRBJ2-5; clone_size: few; d_call: -; cdr3_aa: CASSGLGAPEAETQYF; cdr3_nt: TGTGCCAGCAGCGGCCTCGGGGCCCCAGAAGCGGAGACCCAGTACTTC
v_call: TRBV15; j_call: TRBJ1-5; clone_size: few; d_call: -; cdr3_aa: CATSRDRPLGSNQPQHF; cdr3_nt: TGTGCCACCAGCAGAGATCGACCCTTGGGGAGCAATCAGCCCCAGCATTTT
v_call: TRBV4-2; j_call: TRBJ2-3; clone_size: few; d_call: -; cdr3_aa: CASSQQLATDTQYF; cdr3_nt: TGTGCCAGCAGCCAACAACTAGCAACAGATACGCAGTATTTT
v_call: TRBV18; j_call: TRBJ2-7; clone_size: few; d_call: -; cdr3_aa: CASSRDSYEQYF; cdr3_nt: TGTGCCAGCTCACGTGACAGCTACGAGCAGTACTTC
v_call: TRBV19; j_call: TRBJ1-2; clone_size: -; d_call: -; cdr3_aa: CASSEAGPPNYGYTF; cdr3_nt: TGTGCCAGTAGTGAGGCGGGACCTCCGAACTATGGCTACACCTTC
v_call: TRBV2; j_call: TRBJ1-1; clone_size: few; d_call: -; cdr3_aa: CASSERENTEAFF; cdr3_nt: TGTGCCAGCAGTGAAAGGGAGAACACTGAAGCTTTCTTT
v_call: TRBV30; j_call: TRBJ2-1; clone_size: few; d_call: -; cdr3_aa: CAWSVGGDNEQFF; cdr3_nt: TGTGCCTGGAGTGTAGGGGGGGACAATGAGCAGTTCTTC